This T cell receptor beta chain came from a study of blood T cell repertoires in COVID-19 (dated by TCRdb to the early 2020s). At the level of the whole study: Samples covering the acute and convalescent phases of COVID-19 were provided by collaborators in the United States, Italy and Spain. The material from the prospective study consisted of cDNA or gDNA derived from T cells, B-cell-depleted T cells, or PBMCs. Deeply sampled blood TCRbeta repertoires from subjects exposed to, actively infected with, or recovered from COVID-19 were included in the dataset. The repertoires were released in a freely available public database meant as a resource for research on the immune response to SARS-CoV-2. The samples were drawn from the first 160 participants of the ongoing ImmuneRACE study and from 950 to 1,500 subjects provided by 6 global collaborators. The sample metadata nearly always contained a de-identified subject ID, COVID-19 status, age in years and sex. Where HLA class I and class II types were available, the types were taken from metadata supplied by the sample provider, not from assay-based typing. The full study reports these points: The amount of clinical and demographic metadata varied by source and participant and was provided uncurated.

Another Seattle source contributed samples from volunteer blood donors who had recovered from COVID-19. Each collaborating institution followed its own protocols to collect whole blood in K2EDTA tubes. For TCRbeta analysis, collaborators shipped samples in one of three forms: frozen whole blood, isolated PBMCs, or DNA extracted from either of those sample types. The immunoSEQ Assay, a bias-controlled multiplex PCR, was used to amplify TCRbeta CDR3 regions from genomic DNA. The paper's data handling went like this. The number of nucleated cells in each sample was estimated from the amplification of reference gene primers within the assay. To quantify the absolute abundance of each unique TCRbeta CDR3 rearrangement, sequence reads were collapsed and filtered. For each sample, productive Simpson clonality was calculated as the square root of Simpson's diversity index across productive rearrangements. TCRdb stores this immuneACCESS table with in-frame sequences only. Part of the clones is absent; in the studies checked, under half of the shortfall reflects unresolved V genes, and no reason is known for the rest. V and J calls plus clone size are reproduced from that table; the DNA served to infer D and trimming. This sample holds approximately 150,000 clones; roughly 91% were observed only once. The ten biggest clones cover roughly 2% of the sample.

This clone came up once. It has no known antigen specificity. Base-call qualities are not available, and no considerably larger clone is one nucleotide away. The V end loses 6 bases and the J end loses 6 bases, and a stretch of 9 bases separates them. CDR1 and CDR2, looked up from the germline V gene, are MDHEN and SYDVKM. Including the terminal cysteine and phenylalanine, the CDR3 comprises 13 residues. The kept DNA is CDR3 alone, 39 bases in frame from the first base. The specimen was peripheral blood. The source of this sequence is a middle-aged man who had recovered from COVID-19. The V and J segments used are TRBV28 and TRBJ1-6, with a tentative D gene TRBD1 over 6 matching bases. The CDR3 loop reads CASRGAGNSPLHF. The bases read TGTGCCAGCAGGGGGGCTGGTAATTCACCCCTCCACTTT.